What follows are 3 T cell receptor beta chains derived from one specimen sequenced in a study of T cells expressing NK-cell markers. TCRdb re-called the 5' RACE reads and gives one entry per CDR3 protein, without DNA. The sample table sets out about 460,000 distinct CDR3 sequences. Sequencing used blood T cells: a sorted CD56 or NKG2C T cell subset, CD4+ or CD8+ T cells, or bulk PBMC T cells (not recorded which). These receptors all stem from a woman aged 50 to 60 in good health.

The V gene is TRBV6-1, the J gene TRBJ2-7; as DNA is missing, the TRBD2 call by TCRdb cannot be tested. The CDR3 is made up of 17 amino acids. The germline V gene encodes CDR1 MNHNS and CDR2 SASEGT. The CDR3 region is CASSDAGLAKDAYEQYF.

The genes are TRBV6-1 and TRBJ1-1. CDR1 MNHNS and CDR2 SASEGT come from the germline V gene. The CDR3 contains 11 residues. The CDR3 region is CASSEPSEAFF.

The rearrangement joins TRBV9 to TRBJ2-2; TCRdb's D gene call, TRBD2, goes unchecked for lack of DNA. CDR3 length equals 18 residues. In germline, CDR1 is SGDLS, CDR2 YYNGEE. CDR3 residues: CASSVSTSGLSNTGELFF. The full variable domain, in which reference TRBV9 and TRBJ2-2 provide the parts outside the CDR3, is DSGVTQTPKHLITATGQRVTLRCSPRSGDLSVYWYQQSLDQGLQFLIQYYNGEERAKGNILERFSAQQFPDLHSELNLSSLELGDSALYFCASSVSTSGLSNTGELFFGEGSRLTVL.